These T cell receptor beta chains were read from a single sample in a study of cytomegalovirus exposure and HLA in healthy donors. Sequencing used immunoSEQ multiplex PCR; TCRdb keeps in-frame clones, though not all of them. The sample lists 200,000 to 250,000 clones; about 80% were seen once. Sequenced material: PBMCs. All receptors derive from a middle-aged woman in good health and CMV-seronegative. CDR3s include the opening cysteine and the closing phenylalanine or tryptophan. The D gene is left open where the match is weak. Clone size is stated in some rows and not others, as once, few, many or a class when expanded.

NA | TRBJ2-3 | TRBV9 | TRBD1 | CASSKQGAPDTQYF | TGTGCCAGCAGCAAACAGGGGGCCCCAGATACGCAGTATTTT
NA | TRBJ2-6 | TRBV11-2 | NA | CASSPAEAPGANVLTF | TGTGCCAGCAGCCCAGCCGAGGCGCCTGGGGCCAACGTCCTGACTTTC
NA | TRBJ2-5 | TRBV5-1 | TRBD2 | CASSVRTSGGARQETQYF | TGCGCCAGCAGCGTCAGGACTAGCGGGGGGGCCAGGCAAGAGACCCAGTACTTC
NA | TRBJ1-1 | TRBV10-2 | NA | CASSEGAGTEAFF | TGCGCCAGCAGTGAGGGGGCGGGAACTGAAGCTTTCTTT
NA | TRBJ2-5 | TRBV7-2 | NA | CASRATGTQYF | TGTGCCAGCAGGGCAACAGGGACCCAGTACTTC
few | TRBJ2-3 | TRBV7-6 | NA | CASSPRGAYTDTQYF | TGTGCCAGCAGCCCCCGGGGGGCCTACACAGATACGCAGTATTTT
NA | TRBJ2-3 | TRBV19 | TRBD1 | CASSIETGQAFSTDTQYF | TGTGCCAGTAGTATCGAAACAGGACAGGCCTTTAGCACAGATACGCAGTATTTT
NA | TRBJ2-7 | TRBV6-1 | NA | CASSVIASESEQYF | TGTGCCAGCAGTGTGATAGCGAGCGAATCCGAGCAGTACTTC
NA | TRBJ1-2 | TRBV15 | NA | CATSRDRPGTDYTF | TGTGCCACCAGCAGAGATAGGCCAGGAACTGACTACACCTTC
NA | TRBJ2-1 | TRBV5-4 | TRBD1 | CASSPTGDSYNEQFF | TGTGCCAGCAGCCCTACAGGGGACTCCTACAATGAGCAGTTCTTC
NA | TRBJ1-6 | TRBV6-1 | NA | CASSGGTWNSPLHF | TGTGCCAGCAGTGGGGGGACTTGGAATTCACCCCTCCACTTT
NA | TRBJ1-1 | TRBV7-6 | NA | CASSLAPARVNTEAFF | TGTGCCAGCAGCTTAGCGCCGGCCAGGGTTAACACTGAAGCTTTCTTT
NA | TRBJ2-7 | TRBV7-2 | NA | CASSPNFYEQYF | TGTGCCAGCAGCCCCAATTTTTACGAGCAGTACTTC
NA | TRBJ2-5 | TRBV9 | TRBD2 | CASSVLAGLGETQYF | TGTGCCAGCAGCGTCTTAGCGGGGCTTGGGGAGACCCAGTACTTC
NA | TRBJ2-1 | TRBV7-8 | TRBD2 | CASRLAGSHNEQFF | TGTGCCAGCCGGCTAGCGGGGTCACACAATGAGCAGTTCTTC
once | TRBJ2-7 | TRBV7-2 | TRBD1 | CASSLTGDYEQYF | TGTGCCAGCAGCTTAACAGGGGACTACGAGCAGTACTTC
few | TRBJ2-6 | TRBV11-3 | NA | CASSFGGAGANVLTF | TGTGCCAGCAGCTTTGGCGGGGCCGGGGCCAACGTCCTGACTTTC
NA | TRBJ2-3 | TRBV5-1 | TRBD1 | CASSSVTGDLTDTQYF | TGCGCCAGCAGCTCCGTAACAGGGGACCTCACAGATACGCAGTATTTT
few | TRBJ1-1 | TRBV6-5 | NA | CASTRLQGPEAFF | TGTGCCAGCACGAGACTCCAGGGGCCTGAAGCTTTCTTT
NA | TRBJ2-1 | TRBV6-1 | TRBD2 | CASRAMSGGLNEQFF | TGTGCCAGCAGGGCGATGAGCGGGGGCTTGAATGAGCAGTTCTTC
NA | TRBJ1-1 | TRBV28 | TRBD1 | CASSSGTGFGWNTEAFF | TGTGCCAGCAGTTCCGGGACAGGGTTTGGGTGGAACACTGAAGCTTTCTTT
once | TRBJ1-4 | TRBV5-1 | TRBD1 | CASSRDSEGEKLFF | TGCGCCAGCAGCCGGGACAGCGAGGGTGAAAAACTGTTTTTT
few | TRBJ1-1 | TRBV5-4 | TRBD1 | CASSTGGDLNTEAFF | TGTGCCAGCAGCACAGGGGGCGACTTGAACACTGAAGCTTTCTTT
NA | TRBJ2-3 | TRBV29-1 | NA | CSVEGPTRTDTQYF | TGCAGCGTTGAAGGACCGACGAGGACAGATACGCAGTATTTT
once | TRBJ1-5 | TRBV15 | NA | CATGDPTNLIRPQHF | TGTGCCACCGGAGACCCAACGAACCTAATCCGTCCCCAGCATTTT
NA | TRBJ2-1 | TRBV2 | NA | CASSMFRTVTVNEQFF | TGTGCCAGCAGTATGTTTCGAACGGTTACGGTCAATGAGCAGTTCTTC
NA | TRBJ1-1 | TRBV7-9 | TRBD1 | CASSRTGGLTEAFF | TGTGCCAGCAGTCGGACAGGGGGCCTCACTGAAGCTTTCTTT